Below are 25 T cell receptor beta chains sequenced from a single sample in a study of brain T cells in children with intractable seizures. Measured with immunoSEQ multiplex PCR; TCRdb has only the in-frame clones, and not every one. Seen here are around 340,000 clones, approximately 93% observed once, and the top ten hold under 7%. As to time point: blood from clinic visit 5 months post-surgery; TSC patient then seizure free. Sequencing used peripheral blood, obtained approximately 5 months after surgery. The receptors were gathered from a boy younger than two with tuberous sclerosis and intractable seizures.

This chain uses TRBV3-1 (or the pseudogene TRBV3-2) with TRBJ1-1; D is possibly TRBD1 (5 bases). The CDR3 is 15 amino acids. From germline, CDR1 is LGHDT and CDR2 YNNKEL (reference sequence). V was pared by 0 bases and J by 2 bases, with 10 bases between. The CDR3 protein is CASSQEGLLNTEAFF. In nucleotides, the CDR3 is TGTGCCAGCAGCCAAGAGGGACTCCTAAACACTGAAGCTTTCTTT.

The gene calls are TRBV12-5 and TRBJ2-3; TRBD2 agrees at 16 bases. V shed 8 bases and J 4 bases; nucleotides not matched to a gene: 21. This CDR3 contains 21 residues. Germline assignment: CDR1 LGHNT and CDR2 FRNRAP. CDR3 protein: CASLDRRNTGTSGRAPDTQYF. The CDR3 nucleotides are TGTGCTAGTCTGGACAGGCGAAACACCGGGACTAGCGGGAGGGCCCCAGATACGCAGTATTTT.

Here the CDR3 DNA reads TGTGCCAGCAGCGTAGGACCCGGGAGCGATGAGCAGTTCTTC. It codes for CASSVGPGSDEQFF. The genes are TRBV9 and TRBJ2-1; a weak D match, TRBD2 (6 bases). This CDR3 contains 14 residues. The V and J ends lost 0 bases and 8 bases respectively, with 12 bases between them. Per germline, CDR1 SGDLS and CDR2 YYNGEE.

The chain is built from TRBV2 and TRBJ2-5; D ambiguous. CDR1 and CDR2 from the germline V gene are SNHLY and FYNNEI. This CDR3 region has 15 residues. Trimming removed 2 bases from V and 4 bases from J, with 14 bases in between. The CDR3 nucleotides are TGTGCCAGCAGTGAATATGGATCGTTGGCAGAGACCCAGTACTTC. Residues: CASSEYGSLAETQYF.

V gene TRBV20-1 combines with J gene TRBJ1-5; the D is unclear. Trimming took off 3 bases at V and 1 base at J, with 7 bases between the two ends. Germline V lookup: CDR1 DFQATT, CDR2 SNEGSKA (reference sequence). The CDR3 runs to 13 residues. CDR3 residues: CSASPTSNQPQHF. In DNA form, the CDR3 reads TGCAGTGCTAGTCCAACAAGCAATCAGCCCCAGCATTTT.

The V call is TRBV4-1, the J call TRBJ1-5; possible D gene TRBD1, 6 bases. The CDR3 is 15 residues long. CDR1 MGHRA and CDR2 YSYEKL come from the germline V gene. V was pared by 1 base and J by 4 bases, with 11 bases between. CDR3 bases: TGCGCCAGCAGCCAAGTCACAGGGAGTAATCAGCCCCAGCATTTT. It yields the protein CASSQVTGSNQPQHF.

This chain joins TRBV6-6 and TRBJ2-1, with 7 bases lining up with TRBD1. Unmatched junction bases numbered 7, after V lost 3 bases and J lost 5 bases. The CDR3 has 15 residues. Germline V gene sequence: CDR1 MNHNY, CDR2 SVGAGI (reference sequence). The CDR3 DNA reads as TGTGCCAGCAGTTATGTGGGACAGCCAAACAATGAGCAGTTCTTC. This gives the protein CASSYVGQPNNEQFF.

This sequence joins TRBV30 and TRBJ1-5, with D hard to call. The CDR3 runs to 13 residues. CDR1 is GTSNPN and CDR2 is SVGIG in the germline V gene (reference sequence). The ends were cut back, 1 base at V and 3 bases at J, with 7 bases in the middle. The CDR3 loop reads CAWSEQLNQPQHF. CDR3 bases: TGTGCCTGGAGTGAACAGCTCAATCAGCCCCAGCATTTT.

J is TRBJ2-2 and V is TRBV24-1, with D perhaps TRBD1 (5 bases). The CDR3 totals 16 residues. Germline V gives CDR1 KGHDR, CDR2 SFDVKD. The ends were cut back, 2 bases at V and 2 bases at J, with 11 bases in the middle. This CDR3 is CATSDSTDFNTGELFF. In DNA, the CDR3 is TGTGCCACCAGTGATTCGACAGACTTTAACACCGGGGAGCTGTTTTTT.

This chain links TRBV28 with TRBJ1-3; TRBD1 aligns across 8 bases. This CDR3 comprises 16 residues. V lost 2 bases, J lost 0 bases, and 3 bases stayed unmatched. Germline CDR1 is MDHEN and CDR2 is SYDVKM. The CDR3 spells CASSLVGQGSGNTIYF. The DNA of the CDR3 is TGTGCCAGCAGTTTAGTCGGACAGGGCTCTGGAAACACCATATATTTT.

The chain joins TRBV2 to TRBJ1-5; the D is unclear. This CDR3 is 15 amino acids long. The V end lost 6 bases, the J end lost 2 bases, and 14 bases lay between the germline ends. CDR1 is SNHLY, CDR2 FYNNEI, per germline. The CDR3 coding sequence is TGTGCCAGCAGGAGCCTTCGTAGGGGCAATCAGCCCCAGCATTTT. It yields the protein CASRSLRRGNQPQHF. The complete variable domain, with remaining parts taken from reference TRBV2 and TRBJ1-5, reads EPEVTQTPSHQVTQMGQEVILRCVPISNHLYFYWYRQILGQKVEFLVSFYNNEISEKSEIFDDQFSVERPDGSNFTLKIRSTKLEDSAMYFCASRSLRRGNQPQHFGDGTRLSIL.

Concerning this clone itself: The junction does not match germline at one end; this may be a read error. Other DNA sequences in the same sample also yield this CDR3. The rearrangement uses TRBV29-1 and TRBJ2-7; a weak D match, TRBD2 (5 bases). The CDR3 loop spans 12 amino acids. In germline, CDR1 is SQVTM, CDR2 ANQGSEA. As DNA, the CDR3 is TGTAGCGTTGTTACGGGATCCTACGAGCAGTACTTC. Translated: CSVVTGSYEQYF.

The V gene is TRBV6-1, the J gene TRBJ1-4, with 7 bases matching TRBD1. Germline V CDR1 and CDR2: MNHNS, SASEGT. The CDR3 is 15 residues long. The J segment lost 3 bases and the V segment lost 1 base, leaving 2 bases of the junction unmatched. The CDR3 is CASSEGTGSNEKLFF. CDR3 bases: TGTGCCAGCAGTGAAGGGACAGGCTCTAATGAAAAACTGTTTTTT.

The CDR3: CASSLNRAGGYTF. The CDR3 DNA is TGTGCCAGCAGTTTAAACAGGGCAGGTGGCTACACCTTC. The chain has TRBV12-3 or TRBV12-4 and TRBJ1-2, with a tentative D call TRBD1 (6 bases). CDR3 length: 13 amino acids. The V end was cut by 2 bases, the J end by 7 bases, with 11 bases between.

This chain uses TRBV18 with TRBJ2-7; D uncertain. The CDR3 sequence is 13 residues long. The germline CDR1 and CDR2 sequences are KGHSH and LQKENI. V was trimmed by 1 base and J by 1 base, leaving 5 bases between them. For the CDR3, the DNA is TGTGCCAGCTCACCACAGGGATCCTACGAGCAGTACTTC. Protein sequence: CASSPQGSYEQYF.

This chain connects TRBV5-4 to TRBJ2-7, with 12 nucleotides matching TRBD2. J was trimmed by 4 bases and V by 2 bases; bases with no gene match: 13. This CDR3 contains 18 residues. Germline V gives CDR1 SGHNT, CDR2 YYREEE (reference sequence). This CDR3 reads CASSFGASGGAGSYEQYF. In nucleotides, the CDR3 is TGTGCCAGCAGCTTTGGGGCTAGCGGGGGGGCCGGTTCGTACGAGCAGTACTTC.

The rearrangement uses TRBV28 and TRBJ1-2; the D is unclear. The V and J ends lost 6 bases and 5 bases respectively, with 10 bases between them. The CDR3 is made up of 12 amino acids. The V gene's germline CDR1 is MDHEN and CDR2 SYDVKM. The CDR3 nucleotides read TGTGCCAGCAGCCTAGAGATATATGGCTACACCTTC. Its protein product is CASSLEIYGYTF.

The chain links TRBV2 to TRBJ2-1; no reliable D call. Germline V CDR1 and CDR2: SNHLY, FYNNEI. Trimming stripped 5 bases from V and 0 bases from J, with 14 bases between. There are 16 residues in the CDR3. The CDR3 sequence is CASSCYRRSSYNEQFF. CDR3 nucleotide sequence: TGTGCCAGCAGTTGCTATCGGAGAAGCTCCTACAATGAGCAGTTCTTC. The full variable domain, its missing parts supplied by reference TRBV2 and TRBJ2-1, is EPEVTQTPSHQVTQMGQEVILRCVPISNHLYFYWYRQILGQKVEFLVSFYNNEISEKSEIFDDQFSVERPDGSNFTLKIRSTKLEDSAMYFCASSCYRRSSYNEQFFGPGTRLTVL.

This chain joins TRBV6-1 and TRBJ2-3, with 9 bases lining up with TRBD2. CDR1 is MNHNS, CDR2 SASEGT, per germline. The V and J ends lost 4 bases and 5 bases, in that order; junction bases with no gene match: 10. The length of the CDR3 is 16 residues. The CDR3 DNA reads TGTGCCAGCAGTGGAGCGCAAGCGGGGGGTAAAGATACGCAGTATTTT. Encoded protein: CASSGAQAGGKDTQYF.

This clone was seen only once. The chain has TRBV19 and TRBJ1-3; 7 bases match TRBD1. The CDR3 runs to 13 residues. Germline CDR1 is LNHDA and CDR2 is SQIVND (reference sequence). The ends lost 7 bases at V and 2 bases at J; junction bases unmatched: 2. CDR3 DNA: TGTGCCAGTATGACAGGGACTGGAAACACCATATATTTT. It translates to CASMTGTGNTIYF.

The chain couples TRBV20-1 to TRBJ2-1; D is unclear. The CDR3 contains 11 residues. The germline CDR1 and CDR2 sequences are DFQATT and SNEGSKA (reference sequence). V lost 2 bases and J 7 bases, leaving 6 bases between the germline ends. The CDR3 DNA sequence: TGCAGTGCTAGACTTTGGAATGAGCAGTTCTTC. Amino acids: CSARLWNEQFF.

This rearrangement joins TRBV7-8 to TRBJ2-1, with 16 bases that match TRBD2. CDR1 SGHVS and CDR2 FQNEAQ come from the germline V gene. The V segment lost 5 bases and the J segment 6 bases; nucleotides outside the gene matches: 7. There are 17 residues in the CDR3. CDR3 sequence (DNA): TGTGCCAGCAGCATCGGGACTAGCGGGGGGGCTTCCAATGAGCAGTTCTTC. Translating it yields CASSIGTSGGASNEQFF.

The chain uses TRBV6-5 and TRBJ2-1; D may be TRBD2 (6 bases). The V end lost 10 bases, the J end lost 0 bases, and 13 bases lay between the germline ends. The CDR3 spans 14 residues. The germline V gene encodes CDR1 MNHEY and CDR2 SVGAGI. CDR3 DNA sequence: TGTGCCACCGCTAGGCGGGACTCCTACAATGAGCAGTTCTTC. Translation: CATARRDSYNEQFF.

The J gene is TRBJ2-2, the V gene TRBV20-1; D perhaps matches TRBD1 (5 bases). This CDR3 comprises 14 residues. Germline values: CDR1 DFQATT, CDR2 SNEGSKA (reference sequence). V lost 3 bases and J 1 base, leaving 9 bases between the germline ends. The CDR3 sequence: CSASAGLNTGELFF. Written as DNA, the CDR3 is TGCAGTGCTAGTGCAGGGTTGAACACCGGGGAGCTGTTTTTT.

This clone was seen a single time. The chain is built from TRBV6-1 and TRBJ2-2, with 7 bases lining up with TRBD2. The junction had 6 bases not matched to a gene; V was cut back by 2 bases and J by 3 bases. CDR3 length: 16 amino acids. Germline values: CDR1 MNHNS, CDR2 SASEGT. CDR3: CASSEMAGADTGELFF. As DNA, the CDR3 is TGTGCCAGCAGTGAAATGGCGGGAGCCGACACCGGGGAGCTGTTTTTT.